The rows below give T cell receptor beta chains drawn from one sample of a study of cytomegalovirus exposure and HLA in healthy donors. TCRdb's table, derived via immunoSEQ multiplex PCR, lists solely in-frame clones and lacks some. The repertoire holds approximately 150,000 clones, with around nine tenths as singletons. Specimen: PBMCs. Receptors were obtained from a man between 18 and 29 years old in good health and CMV-seropositive. The conserved cysteine and the conserved F or W are not part of the CDR3 here. A D gene is named only where the DNA matches it firmly.

v_gene	j_gene	d_gene	CDR3aa
TRBV29-1	TRBJ2-7	.	SVGWGHEQY
TRBV7-9	TRBJ2-3	TRBD2	ASSLGGGGTDTQY
TRBV5-8	TRBJ2-7	TRBD1	ASSTGQGSSYEQY
TRBV5-4	TRBJ2-7	.	ASSLGTAGVGYEQY
TRBV7-8	TRBJ2-3	TRBD1	ASSHRDRGFDTQY
TRBV7-2	TRBJ2-7	.	ASSPSSARYEQY
TRBV11-2	TRBJ1-1	TRBD1	ASSLVRGRDTEAF
TRBV27	TRBJ1-4	TRBD1	ASSLTGEKLF
TRBV11-3	TRBJ1-2	TRBD1	ASRSQGAGGYT
TRBV6-4	TRBJ2-1	TRBD2	ASSDGGRAINEQF
TRBV21-1	TRBJ1-3	.	ASSKEVGDSGNTIY
TRBV6-1	TRBJ2-7	TRBD1	ASRRDRPFLYEQY
TRBV25-1	TRBJ2-7	.	ASSGDTEQY
TRBV6-5	TRBJ1-1	.	ASSYSSGQGTEAF
TRBV6-5	TRBJ1-1	TRBD1	ASSYGTGGVNTEAF
TRBV7-8	TRBJ2-1	.	ASRASRDNEQF
TRBV5-1	TRBJ2-1	.	ASSPSWISAFSFEDEQF
TRBV9	TRBJ2-1	.	ASSSTGETYNEQF
TRBV5-8	TRBJ1-5	.	ASSLGRTPNQPQH
TRBV14	TRBJ1-2	.	ASSQGAAGYGYT
TRBV29-1	TRBJ2-3	TRBD2	SVLTSASSTDTQY
TRBV18	TRBJ2-3	TRBD2	ASVLGGRATDTQY
TRBV2	TRBJ1-5	.	ASSVSGWNQPQH
TRBV14	TRBJ2-5	.	ASSQVGGVRYETQY
TRBV9	TRBJ2-3	TRBD1	ASSFRDRVADTQY
TRBV2	TRBJ1-4	TRBD1	ASSGQGVEKLF
TRBV5-8	TRBJ1-2	TRBD1	ASSFRTGTGYT
TRBV6-5	TRBJ2-7	.	ASRPGVLVEQY
TRBV9	TRBJ2-5	TRBD1	ASSAWDSKETQY
TRBV5-4	TRBJ2-2	TRBD1	ASSSSTGTGVGELF
TRBV19	TRBJ1-4	.	ASTGDEKLF
TRBV21-1	TRBJ2-7	.	ASSKGTSPVYEQY
TRBV2	TRBJ1-1	.	ASSEGHGAF
TRBV5-4	TRBJ1-4	.	ASSLKTGGEKLF
TRBV5-1	TRBJ2-7	.	ASSPGRYSYEQY
TRBV27	TRBJ2-2	.	ASSWGVGAVNTGELF
TRBV12-5	TRBJ1-1	.	ASGLSSRQGPRGNTEAF
TRBV5-1	TRBJ2-3	.	ASISGGTDTQY
TRBV27	TRBJ1-2	.	ASSVPGGYGYT
TRBV7-6	TRBJ2-2	TRBD2	ASSLDPLREGVANTGELF
TRBV11-2	TRBJ1-2	.	ASSLAYGYT
TRBV6-1	TRBJ2-5	.	ASSESLAMLLEDSLIETQY
TRBV7-9	TRBJ2-2	.	ASSLKGETGELF